The T cell receptor (beta chain) under discussion was sequenced for a study of blood T cell repertoires in COVID-19. Sequenced by immunoSEQ multiplex PCR; TCRdb stores in-frame clones only, minus some. The sample records about 210,000 clones, approximately 83% being singletons. CDR1 and CDR2 (germline): LNHDA, SQIVND (reference sequence). The V end was cut by 4 bases, the J end by 1 base, with 10 bases between. The CDR3 is 15 amino acids. Specimen: peripheral blood. The V gene is TRBV19, the J gene TRBJ1-4; D not certain. This TCR was recovered from a middle-aged woman with active or convalescent COVID-19. This CDR3 is CASSTPSRTNEKLFF. CDR3 DNA sequence: TGTGCCAGTAGTACCCCCAGTCGAACTAATGAAAAACTGTTTTTT.